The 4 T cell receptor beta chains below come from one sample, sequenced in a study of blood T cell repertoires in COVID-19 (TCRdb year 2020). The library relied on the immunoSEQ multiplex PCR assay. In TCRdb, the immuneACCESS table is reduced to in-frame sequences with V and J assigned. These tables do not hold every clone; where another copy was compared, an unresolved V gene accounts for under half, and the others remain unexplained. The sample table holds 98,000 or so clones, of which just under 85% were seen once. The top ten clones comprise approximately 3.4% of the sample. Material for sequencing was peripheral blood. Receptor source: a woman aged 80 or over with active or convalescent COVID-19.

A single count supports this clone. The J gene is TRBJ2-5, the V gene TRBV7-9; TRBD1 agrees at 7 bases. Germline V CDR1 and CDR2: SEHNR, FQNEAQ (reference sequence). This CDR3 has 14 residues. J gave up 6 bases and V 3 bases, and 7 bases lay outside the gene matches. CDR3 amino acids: CASSFPGTVQTQYF. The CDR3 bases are TGTGCCAGCAGCTTTCCCGGGACAGTACAGACCCAGTACTTC.

CDR3: CASSPIRGAGDNEQFF. The CDR3 nucleotides read TGTGCCAGCAGCCCCATACGGGGGGCCGGCGACAATGAGCAGTTCTTC. This sequence joins TRBV3-1 (or the pseudogene TRBV3-2) and TRBJ2-1; perhaps TRBD2 as D (7 bases). Trimming stripped 4 bases from V and 5 bases from J, with 18 bases between. The germline CDR1 and CDR2 sequences are LGHDT and YNNKEL (reference sequence). The CDR3 has 16 amino acids.

CDR3 loop: CASSKPRAGLEKLFF. CDR3 coding DNA: TGTGCCAGCAGTAAACCGAGGGCCGGGTTGGAAAAACTGTTTTTT. The rearrangement links TRBV27 to TRBJ1-4; no firm D call. CDR1 MNHEY and CDR2 SMNVEV come from the germline V gene (reference sequence). The CDR3 spans 15 residues. V lost 5 bases and J 8 bases, leaving 18 bases between the germline ends.

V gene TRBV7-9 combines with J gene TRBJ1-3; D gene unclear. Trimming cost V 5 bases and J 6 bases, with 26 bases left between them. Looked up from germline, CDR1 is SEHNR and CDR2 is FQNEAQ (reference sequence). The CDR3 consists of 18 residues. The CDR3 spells CASSIGPGDYFDLNTIYF. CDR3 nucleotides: TGTGCCAGCAGCATTGGACCGGGAGATTACTTCGACCTAAACACCATATATTTT. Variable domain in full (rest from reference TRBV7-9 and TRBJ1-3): DTGVSQNPRHKITKRGQNVTFRCDPISEHNRLYWYRQTLGQGPEFLTYFQNEAQLEKSRLLSDRFSAERPKGSFSTLEIQRTEQGDSAMYLCASSIGPGDYFDLNTIYFGEGSWLTVV.